This T cell receptor beta chain was observed in a study of CD8 T cells in Susac syndrome. Reverse transcription of about 0.5 to 1 ug RNA used random hexamers. With immunoSEQ multiplex PCR, TCR beta CDR3 was amplified across 54 Vbeta and 13 Jbeta. MiXCR, applied by TCRdb to the immunoSEQ multiplex PCR reads, yields one record per CDR3 protein. The sample yields some 110,000 distinct CDR3 sequences, around 94% seen once. As controls, healthy donors matched for age and sex were used. The CDR3 loop spans 12 amino acids. Germline values: CDR1 SQVTM, CDR2 ANQGSEA. The ends were cut back, 7 bases at V and 5 bases at J, with 12 bases in the middle.

The clonotype was recovered from a human donor in good health. The sample consisted of CD4+ T cells from PBMCs. The V and J genes are TRBV29-1 and TRBJ1-5, with D tentatively TRBD1 (5 bases). CDR3 protein: CSAGEGDQPQHF. The CDR3 coding sequence is TGCAGCGCCGGGGAAGGGGATCAGCCCCAGCATTTT. The full variable domain, with the rest looked up from reference TRBV29-1 and TRBJ1-5, is SAVISQKPSRDICQRGTSLTIQCQVDSQVTMMFWYRQQPGQSLTLIATANQGSEATYESGFVIDKFPISRPNLTFSTLTVSNMSPEDSSIYLCSAGEGDQPQHFGDGTRLSIL.